These 17 T cell receptor beta chains were all obtained from the same sample, sequenced in a study of a mutant IDH1 vaccine in newly diagnosed glioma. Time point indicated: week 11, during vaccination. Doses consisted of 300 ug of mutant IDH1 20-mer peptide each, paired with topical imiquimod. Clones were read by immunoSEQ multiplex PCR, and TCRdb kept only the in-frame ones, dropping some. The sample includes about 120,000 clones, 80% of them seen just once. No antigens are known for them. The specimen was PBMCs, collected from a glioma patient whose treatment included an IDH1 peptide vaccine. The receptors were sampled from a man aged 35 to 55 with glioma.

The chain combines TRBV5-1 with TRBJ1-2; D call uncertain. V lost 0 bases, J lost 6 bases, and 15 bases lay in between. The CDR3 runs to 15 residues. Germline V gene data show CDR1 as SGHRS and CDR2 as YFSETQ. The DNA for the CDR3 is TGCGCCAGCAGCTTGGATGGAAGTTGGGCGGATGGCTACACCTTC. It is translated as CASSLDGSWADGYTF.

Points on this clone: One end of the junction does not line up with germline, which may come from a read error. V is TRBV18 and J is TRBJ2-1; the match to TRBD2 covers 11 bases. Germline-derived CDR1 and CDR2 are KGHSH and LQKENI. This CDR3 has 15 amino acids. CDR3 sequence: CASSPLAGAYNEQFF. CDR3 in DNA: TGTGCCAGCTCCCCACTAGCGGGGGCCTACAATGAGCAGTTCTTC. The full variable domain, with the rest looked up from reference TRBV18 and TRBJ2-1, is NAGVMQNPRHLVRRRGQEARLRCSPMKGHSHVYWYRQLPEEGLKFMVYLQKENIIDESGMPKERFSAEFPKEGPSILRIQQVVRGDSAAYFCASSPLAGAYNEQFFGPGTRLTVL.

The chain couples TRBV5-1 to TRBJ1-4, with D unresolved. Looked up from germline, CDR1 is SGHRS and CDR2 is YFSETQ. V was cut by 0 bases and J by 7 bases, with 4 bases left in between. The CDR3 is made up of 12 amino acids. Written as DNA, the CDR3 is TGCGCCAGCAGCTTGGGGGGTGAAAAACTGTTTTTT. Amino acids: CASSLGGEKLFF.

The CDR3 region has the DNA TGTGCCAGCAGCCGAAGAGATCCCTACAATGAGCAGTTCTTC. Translated: CASSRRDPYNEQFF. The chain employs TRBV7-8 and TRBJ2-1; D is undetermined. Trimming shortened V by 5 bases and J by 2 bases, and 10 bases separated the two germline ends. The CDR3 consists of 14 residues. Germline V lookup: CDR1 SGHVS, CDR2 FQNEAQ.

This chain uses TRBV18 with TRBJ2-5; D perhaps matches TRBD1 (5 bases). With 5 bases removed from V and 2 bases from J, the gap between germline ends came to 12 bases. This CDR3 is built from 14 residues. Germline CDR1 is KGHSH and CDR2 is LQKENI. The CDR3 DNA sequence: TGTGCCAGCTCAACCAGACAGAATCAAGAGACCCAGTACTTC. Protein: CASSTRQNQETQYF.

This clone turned up a few times. V usage is TRBV28 and J usage is TRBJ2-5; D unresolved. CDR1 is MDHEN and CDR2 is SYDVKM in the germline V gene. V shed 5 bases and J shed 1 base, with 5 bases lying between them. CDR3 length: 12 amino acids. The DNA of the CDR3 is TGTGCCAGCAGTGACCCCCAAGAGACCCAGTACTTC. It specifies CASSDPQETQYF.

The chain uses TRBV19 and TRBJ2-1; maybe TRBD2 (6 bases). The CDR3 covers 14 residues. CDR1 is LNHDA, CDR2 SQIVND, per germline (reference sequence). V was cut by 1 base and J by 8 bases, with 12 bases left in between. CDR3 region: CASSIGTWGDEQFF. CDR3 nucleotides: TGTGCCAGTAGTATAGGAACTTGGGGGGATGAGCAGTTCTTC.

The gene calls are TRBV7-2 and TRBJ1-2; D gene ambiguous. Germline CDR1 and CDR2: SGHTA and FQGNSA. The V gene lost 8 bases and the J gene lost 8 bases, with 21 bases spanning the gap. The CDR3 is 14 amino acids. The CDR3 loop is CASARTPQAPGYTF. DNA of the CDR3: TGTGCCAGCGCTCGGACCCCCCAAGCACCGGGCTACACCTTC.

A remark on this clone: This clone may be a read error of a much larger clone one base away. This chain links TRBV4-2 with TRBJ2-7, with D possibly being TRBD1 or TRBD2 (5 bases each). V was clipped by 4 bases and J by 2 bases, with 9 bases between them. The CDR3 length is 13 residues. Germline CDR1 and CDR2: LGHNA and YNFKEQ. The CDR3 loop is CASSPGRAYEQYF. CDR3 nucleotide sequence: TGTGCCAGCAGCCCGGGACGAGCCTACGAGCAGTACTTC.

The DNA for the CDR3 is TGTGCCTGGAGTGTACAGGGGGCTAGCAATCAGCCCCAGCATTTT. It yields the protein CAWSVQGASNQPQHF. This chain connects TRBV30 to TRBJ1-5, with 9 bases that match TRBD1. The V and J ends lost 0 bases and 0 bases, in that order; junction bases with no gene match: 0. The CDR3 covers 15 residues. CDR1 is GTSNPN, CDR2 SVGIG, per germline (reference sequence).

The V and J genes are TRBV19 and TRBJ1-3, with D unclear. Germline V gene lookup returns CDR1 LNHDA and CDR2 SQIVND (reference sequence). V lost 3 bases to trimming and J lost 0 bases, with 3 bases between them. The CDR3 is 13 residues long. CDR3 loop: CASSISSGNTIYF. DNA for the CDR3: TGTGCCAGTAGTATCAGCTCTGGAAACACCATATATTTT. The full variable domain, completed using reference TRBV19 and TRBJ1-3, is DGGITQSPKYLFRKEGQNVTLSCEQNLNHDAMYWYRQDPGQGLRLIYYSQIVNDFQKGDIAEGYSVSREKKESFPLTVTSAQKNPTAFYLCASSISSGNTIYFGEGSWLTVV.

The gene calls are TRBV6-6 and TRBJ1-4, with D unclear. V was clipped by 0 bases and J by 4 bases, with 6 bases between them. The CDR3 covers 14 residues. Germline loops: CDR1 MNHNY, CDR2 SVGAGI (reference sequence). This CDR3 reads CASSYSGLNEKLFF. The DNA for the CDR3 is TGTGCCAGCAGTTACTCAGGGCTTAATGAAAAACTGTTTTTT.

This clone was counted between two and nine times. The rearrangement links TRBV7-2 to TRBJ1-6, with TRBD1 identical over 10 bases. CDR3 length: 14 residues. The germline V gene has CDR1 SGHTA and CDR2 FQGNSA. The V and J ends lost 5 bases and 10 bases, in that order; junction bases with no gene match: 5. The CDR3 DNA reads as TGTGCCAGCAGCCTCCGGACAGGGGGGTCACCCCTCCACTTT. Its translation is CASSLRTGGSPLHF.

The chain is built from TRBV28 and TRBJ2-7, with 8 bases that match TRBD2. CDR1 is MDHEN, CDR2 SYDVKM, per germline. With V trimmed by 5 bases and J by 4 bases, 10 bases remained unmatched. This CDR3 comprises 15 residues. In nucleotides, the CDR3 is TGTGCCAGCAGTATAGCGGGGATCCTCGGATACGAGCAGTACTTC. It codes for CASSIAGILGYEQYF.

V and J are TRBV2 and TRBJ2-5, with 9 positions matching TRBD1. CDR1 and CDR2 from the germline V gene are SNHLY and FYNNEI. V lost 6 bases to trimming and J lost 0 bases; unmatched junction nucleotides: 11. The CDR3 has 17 residues. The DNA of the CDR3 is TGTGCCAGCAGCCCGGGACAGGGTTTGTGGTACCAAGAGACCCAGTACTTC. Amino acid sequence: CASSPGQGLWYQETQYF.

This chain links TRBV6-5 with TRBJ2-7; possibly TRBD2 for D (5 bases). V was trimmed by 6 bases and J by 4 bases, leaving 10 bases between them. The germline V gene has CDR1 MNHEY and CDR2 SVGAGI. The CDR3 runs 12 residues. The CDR3 coding sequence is TGTGCCAGCAGGGGAGATTGGTACGAGCAGTACTTC. Its protein product is CASRGDWYEQYF.

CDR3: CASRSQGVTEAFF. The CDR3 DNA reads TGTGCCAGCAGGTCGCAGGGCGTCACTGAAGCTTTCTTT. The rearrangement links TRBV28 to TRBJ1-1, with D perhaps TRBD1 (5 bases). Looked up from germline, CDR1 is MDHEN and CDR2 is SYDVKM. CDR3 length: 13 amino acids. V lost 6 bases, J lost 4 bases, and 12 bases lay in between.